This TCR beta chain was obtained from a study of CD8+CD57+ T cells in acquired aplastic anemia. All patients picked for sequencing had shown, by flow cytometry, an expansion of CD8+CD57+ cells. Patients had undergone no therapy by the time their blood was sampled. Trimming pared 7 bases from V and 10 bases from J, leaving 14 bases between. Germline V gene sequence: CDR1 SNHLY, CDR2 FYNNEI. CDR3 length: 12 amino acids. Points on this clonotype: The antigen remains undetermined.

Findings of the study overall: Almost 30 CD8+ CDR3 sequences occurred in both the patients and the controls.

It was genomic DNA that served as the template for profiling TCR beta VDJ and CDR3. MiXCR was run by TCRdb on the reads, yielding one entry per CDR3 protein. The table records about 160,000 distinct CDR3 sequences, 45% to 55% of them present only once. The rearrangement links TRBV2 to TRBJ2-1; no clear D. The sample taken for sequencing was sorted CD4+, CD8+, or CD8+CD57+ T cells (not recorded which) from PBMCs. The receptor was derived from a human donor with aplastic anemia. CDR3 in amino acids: CASNARAPEQFF. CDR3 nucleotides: TGTGCCAGCAACGCTAGAGCGCCAGAGCAGTTCTTC.